The present T cell receptor beta chain was sequenced within a study of cytomegalovirus exposure and HLA in healthy donors. Study overall: A later analysis reported the approximately 120 validation repertoires used the same platform as the 666 first-cohort repertoires. Points from the study as a whole: It was reportedly the case that the classifier diagnosed cytomegalovirus status with high specificity and sensitivity. Most TCR sequences were seen very rarely across donors, but some public TCRs occurred in many. A list of 150 to 200 TCR beta chains associated with cytomegalovirus was given.

The protocol was immunoSEQ multiplex PCR, while the TCRdb copy is restricted to in-frame clones and leaves out a portion. Here the sample spans under 300,000 clones, 65% to 90% being singletons. In regard to this clone: Its antigen is still unknown.

The CDR3 loop spans 15 amino acids. V dropped 4 bases and J dropped 4; count of bases not matched to a gene: 9. Germline CDR1 reads SSHAT; CDR2 reads FNYEAQ (reference sequence). The V and J genes are TRBV7-7 and TRBJ2-7; 8 nucleotides match TRBD2. The receptor was derived from a woman between 18 and 30 years old in good health and CMV-seronegative. The sample comprised PBMCs. The CDR3 coding sequence is TGTGCCAGCAGCTCAGGGGCGGGAGGAGGATACGAGCAGTACTTC. Protein product: CASSSGAGGGYEQYF.